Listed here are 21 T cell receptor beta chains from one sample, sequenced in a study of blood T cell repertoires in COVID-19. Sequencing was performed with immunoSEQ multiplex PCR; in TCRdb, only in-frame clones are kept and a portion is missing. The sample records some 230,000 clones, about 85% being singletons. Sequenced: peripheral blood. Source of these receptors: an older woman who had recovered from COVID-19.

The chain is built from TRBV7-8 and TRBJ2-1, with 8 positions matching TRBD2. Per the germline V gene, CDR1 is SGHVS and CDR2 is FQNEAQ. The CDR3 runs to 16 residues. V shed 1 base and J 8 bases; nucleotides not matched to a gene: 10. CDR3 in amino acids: CASSLVFRGGLHEQFF. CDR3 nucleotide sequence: TGTGCCAGCAGCTTAGTTTTTCGCGGGGGGCTCCATGAGCAGTTCTTC.

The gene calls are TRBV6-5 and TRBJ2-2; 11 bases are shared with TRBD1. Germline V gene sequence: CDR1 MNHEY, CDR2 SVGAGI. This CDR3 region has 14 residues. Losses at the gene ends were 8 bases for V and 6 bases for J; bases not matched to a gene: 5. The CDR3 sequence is CASLGQGGAGELFF. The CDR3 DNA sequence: TGTGCCAGCTTGGGACAGGGGGGAGCCGGGGAGCTGTTTTTT.

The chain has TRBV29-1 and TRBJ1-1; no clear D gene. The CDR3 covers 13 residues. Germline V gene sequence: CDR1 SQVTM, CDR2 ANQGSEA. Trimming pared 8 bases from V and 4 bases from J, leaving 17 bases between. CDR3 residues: CSTSEGGITEAFF. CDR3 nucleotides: TGCAGCACCTCGGAAGGAGGGATCACTGAAGCTTTCTTT.

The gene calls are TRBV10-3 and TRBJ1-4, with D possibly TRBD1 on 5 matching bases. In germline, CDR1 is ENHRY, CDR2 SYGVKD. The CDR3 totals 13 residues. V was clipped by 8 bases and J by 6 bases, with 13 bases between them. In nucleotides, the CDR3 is TGTGCCATCCGGGGGACGGGGGATGAAAAACTGTTTTTT. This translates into CAIRGTGDEKLFF.

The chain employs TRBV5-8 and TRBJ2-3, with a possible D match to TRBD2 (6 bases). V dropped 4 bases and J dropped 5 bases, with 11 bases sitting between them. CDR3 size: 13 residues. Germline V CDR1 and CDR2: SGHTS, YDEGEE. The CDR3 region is CASSIGLIDTQYF. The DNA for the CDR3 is TGTGCCAGCAGCATCGGACTAATAGATACGCAGTATTTT.

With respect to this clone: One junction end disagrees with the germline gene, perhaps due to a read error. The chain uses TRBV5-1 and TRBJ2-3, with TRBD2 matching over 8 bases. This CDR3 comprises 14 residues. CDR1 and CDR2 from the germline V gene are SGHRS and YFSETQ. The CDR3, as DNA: TGCGCCCGCAGGCTCGGGGGGGGCACAGATACGCAGTATTTT. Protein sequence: CARRLGGGTDTQYF.

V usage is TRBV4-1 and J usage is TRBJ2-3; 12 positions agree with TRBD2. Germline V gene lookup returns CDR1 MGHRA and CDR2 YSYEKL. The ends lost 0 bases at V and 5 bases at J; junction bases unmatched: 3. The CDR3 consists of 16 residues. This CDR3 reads CASSQEASGGVDTQYF. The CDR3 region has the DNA TGCGCCAGCAGCCAAGAGGCTAGCGGGGGGGTAGATACGCAGTATTTT.

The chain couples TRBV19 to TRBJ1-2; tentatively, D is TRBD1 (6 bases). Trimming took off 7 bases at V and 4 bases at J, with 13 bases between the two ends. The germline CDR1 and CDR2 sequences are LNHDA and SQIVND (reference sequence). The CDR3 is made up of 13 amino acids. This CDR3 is CASTPSRGYGYTF. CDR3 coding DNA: TGTGCCAGTACCCCTTCCAGGGGCTATGGCTACACCTTC.

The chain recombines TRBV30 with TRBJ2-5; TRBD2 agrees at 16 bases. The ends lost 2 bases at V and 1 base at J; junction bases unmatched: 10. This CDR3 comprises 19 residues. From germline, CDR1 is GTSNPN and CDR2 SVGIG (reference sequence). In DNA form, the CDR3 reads TGTGCCTGGAGTCCCCTATCCGGGACTAGCGGGGGGGCCCAAGAGACCCAGTACTTC. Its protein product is CAWSPLSGTSGGAQETQYF.

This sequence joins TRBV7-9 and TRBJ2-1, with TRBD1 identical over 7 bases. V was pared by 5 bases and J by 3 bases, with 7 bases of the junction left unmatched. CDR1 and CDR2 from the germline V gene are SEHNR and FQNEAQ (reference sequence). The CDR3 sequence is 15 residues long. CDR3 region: CASSPRQGVYNEQFF. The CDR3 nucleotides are TGTGCCAGCAGCCCTCGACAGGGTGTCTACAATGAGCAGTTCTTC.

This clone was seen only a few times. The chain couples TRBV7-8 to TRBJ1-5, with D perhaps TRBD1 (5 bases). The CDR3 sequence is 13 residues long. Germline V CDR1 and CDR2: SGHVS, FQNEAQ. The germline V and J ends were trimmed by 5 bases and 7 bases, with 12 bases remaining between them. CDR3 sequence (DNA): TGTGCCAGCAGCCCCGGTAGGGGCCAGCCCCAGCATTTT. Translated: CASSPGRGQPQHF. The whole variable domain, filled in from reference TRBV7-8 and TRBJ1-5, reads GAGVSQSPRYKVAKRGQDVALRCDPISGHVSLFWYQQALGQGPEFLTYFQNEAQLDKSGLPSDRFFAERPEGSVSTLKIQRTQQEDSAVYLCASSPGRGQPQHFGDGTRLSIL.

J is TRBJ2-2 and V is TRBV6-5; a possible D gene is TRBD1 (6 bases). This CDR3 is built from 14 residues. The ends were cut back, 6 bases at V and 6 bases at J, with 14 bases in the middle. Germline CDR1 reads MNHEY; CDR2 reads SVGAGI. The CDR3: CASRTGQRAGELFF. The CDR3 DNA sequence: TGTGCCAGCAGAACAGGGCAGAGGGCCGGGGAGCTGTTTTTT.

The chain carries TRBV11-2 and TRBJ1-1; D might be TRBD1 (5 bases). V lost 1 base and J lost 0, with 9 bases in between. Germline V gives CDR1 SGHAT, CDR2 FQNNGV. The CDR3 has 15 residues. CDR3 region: CASSLVQGLNTEAFF. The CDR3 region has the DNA TGTGCCAGCAGCTTAGTCCAGGGATTGAACACTGAAGCTTTCTTT.

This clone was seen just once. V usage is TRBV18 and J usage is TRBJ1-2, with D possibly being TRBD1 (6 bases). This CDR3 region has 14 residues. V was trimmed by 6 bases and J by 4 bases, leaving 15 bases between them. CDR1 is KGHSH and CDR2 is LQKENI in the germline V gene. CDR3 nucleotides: TGTGCCAGCTCGTCCGAAGGGGGGGCCTATGGCTACACCTTC. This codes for CASSSEGGAYGYTF.

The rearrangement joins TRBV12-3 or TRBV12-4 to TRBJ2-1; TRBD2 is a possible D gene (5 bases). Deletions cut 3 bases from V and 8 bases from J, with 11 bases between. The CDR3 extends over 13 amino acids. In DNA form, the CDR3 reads TGTGCCAGCAGTTTCCCCGGAGGCGATGAGCAGTTCTTC. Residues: CASSFPGGDEQFF.

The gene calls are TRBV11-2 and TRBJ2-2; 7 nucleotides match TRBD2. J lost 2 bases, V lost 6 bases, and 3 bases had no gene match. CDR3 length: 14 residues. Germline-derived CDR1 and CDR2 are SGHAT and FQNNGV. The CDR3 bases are TGTGCCAGCAGTTGGGACTACAACACCGGGGAGCTGTTTTTT. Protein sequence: CASSWDYNTGELFF.

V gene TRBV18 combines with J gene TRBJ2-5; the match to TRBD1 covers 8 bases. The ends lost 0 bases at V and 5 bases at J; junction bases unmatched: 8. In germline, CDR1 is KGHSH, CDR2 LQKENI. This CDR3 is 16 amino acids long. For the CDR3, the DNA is TGTGCCAGCTCACCACCCGGGACAGGCACTGGGGAGACCCAGTACTTC. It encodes CASSPPGTGTGETQYF.

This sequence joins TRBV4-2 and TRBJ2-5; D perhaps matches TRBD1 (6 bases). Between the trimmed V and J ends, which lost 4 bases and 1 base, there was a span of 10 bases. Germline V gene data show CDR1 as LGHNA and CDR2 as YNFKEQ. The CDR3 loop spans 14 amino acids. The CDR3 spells CASSLTGTQETQYF. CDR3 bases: TGTGCCAGCAGCCTAACAGGGACCCAAGAGACCCAGTACTTC.

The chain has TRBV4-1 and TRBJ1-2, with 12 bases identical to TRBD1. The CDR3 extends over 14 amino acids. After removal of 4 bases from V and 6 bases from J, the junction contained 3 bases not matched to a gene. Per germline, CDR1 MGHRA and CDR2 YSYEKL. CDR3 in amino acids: CASSRGQGADGYTF. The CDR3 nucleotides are TGCGCCAGCAGCCGGGGACAGGGGGCGGATGGCTACACCTTC.

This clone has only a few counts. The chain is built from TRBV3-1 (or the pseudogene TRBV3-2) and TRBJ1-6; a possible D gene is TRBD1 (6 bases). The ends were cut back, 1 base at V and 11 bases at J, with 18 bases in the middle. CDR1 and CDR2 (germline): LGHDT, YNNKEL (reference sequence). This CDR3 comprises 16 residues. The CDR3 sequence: CASSQGMGARVAPLHF. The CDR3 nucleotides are TGTGCCAGCAGCCAAGGTATGGGGGCGAGGGTGGCACCCCTCCACTTT.

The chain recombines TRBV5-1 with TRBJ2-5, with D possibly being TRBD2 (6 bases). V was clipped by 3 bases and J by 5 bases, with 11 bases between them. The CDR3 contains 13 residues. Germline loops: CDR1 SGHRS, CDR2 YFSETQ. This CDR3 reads CASSSGDRETQYF. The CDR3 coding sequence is TGCGCCAGCAGCTCGGGGGATCGGGAGACCCAGTACTTC. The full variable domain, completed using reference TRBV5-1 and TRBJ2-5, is KAGVTQTPRYLIKTRGQQVTLSCSPISGHRSVSWYQQTPGQGLQFLFEYFSETQRNKGNFPGRFSGRQFSNSRSEMNVSTLELGDSALYLCASSSGDRETQYFGPGTRLLVL.